The 8 T cell receptor beta chains below all came from one sample that was sequenced in a study of identical twins. Each CDR3 protein is one row after TCRdb ran MiXCR on the 5' RACE reads. The sample records fewer than 900,000 distinct CDR3 sequences, 21% being singletons. The same sample was also studied in work on T cells expressing NK-cell markers.

The sequencing sample was made of PBMCs. Every receptor here comes from a young woman in good health.

In its sample, this clonotype was seen a few times. The J gene is TRBJ2-1, the V gene TRBV29-1; TRBD1 agrees at 9 bases. J was trimmed by 8 bases and V by 8 bases; bases with no gene match: 7. This CDR3 is 12 amino acids long. CDR1 and CDR2 (germline): SQVTM, ANQGSEA. The CDR3 reads CSIGQGSHEQFF. The CDR3 DNA sequence: TGCAGCATCGGACAGGGGTCCCATGAGCAGTTCTTC.

CDR3 bases: TGTGCCGGTCGGGACAGCTCTTACGAGCAGTACTTC. This gives the protein CAGRDSSYEQYF. The chain couples TRBV2 to TRBJ2-7; 7 bases are a match to TRBD1. Germline CDR1 and CDR2: SNHLY and FYNNEI. Trimming at V came to 11 bases and at J to 4 bases, leaving 8 bases not matched to a gene. The CDR3 runs to 12 residues. The whole variable domain, remainder taken from reference TRBV2 and TRBJ2-7, is EPEVTQTPSHQVTQMGQEVILRCVPISNHLYFYWYRQILGQKVEFLVSFYNNEISEKSEIFDDQFSVERPDGSNFTLKIRSTKLEDSAMYFCAGRDSSYEQYFGPGTRLTVT.

The rearrangement uses TRBV6-2 or TRBV6-3 and TRBJ2-1, with 10 bases fitting TRBD1. The CDR3 totals 15 residues. Germline CDR1 reads MNHEY; CDR2 reads SVGEGT. The J segment lost 9 bases and the V segment lost 4 bases, leaving 9 bases of the junction unmatched. In DNA form, the CDR3 reads TGTGCCAGCAGTTGGCCGGGGACAGGGGAAATTGAGCAGTTCTTC. Its translation: CASSWPGTGEIEQFF.

The V call is TRBV4-1, the J call TRBJ1-5; 7 bases align to TRBD1. The germline V gene encodes CDR1 MGHRA and CDR2 YSYEKL. V shed 4 bases and J 5 bases; nucleotides not matched to a gene: 11. The CDR3 totals 16 residues. CDR3: CASSPEARQGHQPQHF. Here the CDR3 DNA reads TGCGCCAGCAGCCCCGAGGCGAGACAGGGCCATCAGCCCCAGCATTTT.

This chain connects TRBV10-1 to TRBJ2-3, with 9 bases aligning to TRBD1. V gave up 5 bases and J gave up 10 bases; unmatched junction bases: 4. Germline V lookup: CDR1 WNHNN, CDR2 SYGVQD (reference sequence). CDR3 length: 12 residues. CDR3 region: CASSPGQGPQYF. The CDR3 DNA reads TGCGCCAGCAGTCCGGGACAGGGCCCGCAGTATTTT.

For the CDR3, the DNA is TGTGCCAGCACTAGGGCCTTCTCCTACAATGAGCAGTTCTTC. As protein: CASTRAFSYNEQFF. V and J are TRBV2 and TRBJ2-1; D unresolved. Trimming pared 7 bases from V and 0 bases from J, leaving 10 bases between. Germline V gives CDR1 SNHLY, CDR2 FYNNEI. The CDR3 is 14 residues long.

V usage is TRBV6-5 and J usage is TRBJ1-3; 7 bases line up with TRBD1. The junction had 4 bases not matched to a gene; V was cut back by 2 bases and J by 0 bases. This CDR3 contains 16 residues. Germline V gene sequence: CDR1 MNHEY, CDR2 SVGAGI. In DNA, the CDR3 is TGTGCCAGCAGTTACGGGGGGACAGCCTCTGGAAACACCATATATTTT. This sequence encodes CASSYGGTASGNTIYF.

This clonotype showed up many times. This chain uses TRBV24-1 with TRBJ2-1; 7 bases agree with TRBD1. CDR3 size: 12 residues. J was trimmed by 8 bases and V by 9 bases; bases with no gene match: 6. CDR1 and CDR2 (germline): KGHDR, SFDVKD. In DNA form, the CDR3 reads TGTGCCACCCAGGACAGGACCGATGAGCAGTTCTTC. This sequence encodes CATQDRTDEQFF.